The 3 T cell receptor beta chains presented below share a single source sample, sequenced in a study of CD8+ T cells in alopecia areata. RNA was isolated and reverse transcribed to cDNA, the sequencing template. The assay was immunoSEQ multiplex PCR, and TCRdb's table has in-frame clones only and misses some. The sample counts about 270,000 clones, none seen once; the ten largest own 1.2%. Combined cutaneous lymph node cells underwent sorting by CD4, CD8alpha, NKG2D, NKG2ACE and additional markers. Source material: CD4+ T cells sorted from a lymph node. The receptor set was obtained from a C3H/HeJ mouse with alopecia areata. The MHC haplotype of this mouse line is H2-k.

Regarding this clone: Each gene name is a mouse one. The missing CDR3 end, 4 residues past where the read stops, is filled in from the germline J gene. The chain employs TRBV31 and TRBJ2-1; TRBD2 matches 9 bases. Per the germline V gene, CDR1 is GKSSPN and CDR2 is SITVG. The CDR3 sequence is 13 residues long. The CDR3 bases that were read are TGTGCCTGGAGCATGGGGGGGCGCTCT. Amino acids: CAWSMGGRS. In full, the CDR3 reads CAWSMGGRSEQFF.

Note on this clone: Gene names and germline match the mouse. Other DNA sequences in this specimen translate into the identical CDR3. The CDR3 sequence is CTCSARGANTGQLYF. The CDR3 DNA, read in part, is TGCACCTGCAGTGCCAGGGGGGCAAACACCGGG. The chain has TRBV1 and TRBJ2-2; the D gene is possibly TRBD1 (7 bases). The CDR3 goes on 4 residues after the read ends, and that part is filled in from the germline J gene. The CDR3 is made up of 15 amino acids. CDR1 is NSQYPW and CDR2 is LRSPGD in the germline V gene (reference sequence). Trimming pared 3 bases from V and 0 bases from J, leaving 8 bases between. Full variable domain (rest looked up from reference TRBV1 and TRBJ2-2): VTLLEQNPRWRLVPRGQAVNLRCILKNSQYPWMSWYQQDLQKQLQWLFTLRSPGDKEVKSLPGADYLATRVTDTELRLQVANMSQGRTLYCTCSARGANTGQLYFGEGSKLTVL.

The sample holds a few counts of this clone. Mouse gene names apply. Read coverage stops 4 residues before the CDR3 terminus; the germline J gene supplies the remainder. The chain employs TRBV13-1 and TRBJ1-2, with 8 positions matching TRBD1. Germline values: CDR1 NSHNY, CDR2 SYGAGN. Trimming at V came to 1 base and at J to 2 bases, leaving 4 bases not matched to a gene. This CDR3 has 15 amino acids. CDR3 sequence: CASSDLRTGNSDYTF. CDR3 DNA, as far as it was read: TGTGCCAGCAGTGATCTCCGGACAGGGAACTCC.